The T cell receptor (beta chain) described here comes from a study of control samples from healthy donors and cancer patients. Using immunoSEQ multiplex PCR, the repertoire was profiled, and TCRdb retains in-frame clones only, with some absent. The data contain around 64,000 clones, around 90% of them singletons. The CDR3 contains 14 residues. The V segment lost 3 bases and the J segment 7 bases; nucleotides outside the gene matches: 5. Per germline, CDR1 GTSNPN and CDR2 SVGIG (reference sequence). Sample: PBMCs. The chain has TRBV30 and TRBJ2-2, with TRBD1 matching 10 bases. This clonotype was obtained from a man aged 55 to 70 with colorectal cancer. The CDR3 DNA sequence: TGTGCCTGGAGAAGGACAGGGGGGAGCGGGGAGCTGTTTTTT. Translated, it gives CAWRRTGGSGELFF.